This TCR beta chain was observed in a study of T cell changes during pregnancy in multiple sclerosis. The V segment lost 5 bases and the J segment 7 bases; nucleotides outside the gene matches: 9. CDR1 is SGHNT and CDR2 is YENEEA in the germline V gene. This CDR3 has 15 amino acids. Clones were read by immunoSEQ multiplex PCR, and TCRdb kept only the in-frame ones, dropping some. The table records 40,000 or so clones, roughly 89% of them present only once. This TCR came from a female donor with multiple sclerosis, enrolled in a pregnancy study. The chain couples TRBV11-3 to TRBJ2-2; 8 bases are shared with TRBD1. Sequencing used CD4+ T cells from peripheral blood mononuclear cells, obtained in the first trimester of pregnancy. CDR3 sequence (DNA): TGTGCCAGCAGCCTGAGGACAGGGCAGCACGGGGAGCTGTTTTTT. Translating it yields CASSLRTGQHGELFF.